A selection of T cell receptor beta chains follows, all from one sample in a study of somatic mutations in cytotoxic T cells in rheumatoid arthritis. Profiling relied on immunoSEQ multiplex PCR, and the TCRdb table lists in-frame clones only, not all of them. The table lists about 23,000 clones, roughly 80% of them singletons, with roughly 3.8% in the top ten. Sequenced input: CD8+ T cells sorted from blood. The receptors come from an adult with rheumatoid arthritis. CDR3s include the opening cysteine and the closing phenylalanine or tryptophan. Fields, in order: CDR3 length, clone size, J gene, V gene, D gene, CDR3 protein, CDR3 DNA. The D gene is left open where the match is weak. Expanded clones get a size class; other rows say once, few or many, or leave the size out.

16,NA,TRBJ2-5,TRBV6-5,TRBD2,CASSYSGTRGSETQYF,TGTGCCAGCAGTTACTCTGGGACTAGAGGGTCAGAGACCCAGTACTTC
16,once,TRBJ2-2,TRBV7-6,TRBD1,CASSPDWTGATGELFF,TGTGCCAGCAGCCCCGACTGGACAGGGGCCACCGGGGAGCTGTTTTTT
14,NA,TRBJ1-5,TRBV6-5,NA,CASSYQGSNQPQHF,TGTGCCAGCAGTTATCAGGGTAGCAATCAGCCCCAGCATTTT
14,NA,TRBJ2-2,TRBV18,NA,CASSPSSYTGELFF,TGTGCCAGCTCACCAAGCAGTTACACCGGGGAGCTGTTTTTT
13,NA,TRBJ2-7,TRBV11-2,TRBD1,CASSPGTGHEQYF,TGTGCCAGCAGCCCAGGGACAGGCCACGAGCAGTACTTC
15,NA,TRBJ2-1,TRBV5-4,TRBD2,CASSLLTSGGREQFF,TGTGCCAGCAGCTTGTTGACTAGCGGGGGACGTGAGCAGTTCTTC
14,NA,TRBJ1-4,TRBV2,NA,CASSEGRRYEKLFF,TGTGCCAGCAGTGAGGGGAGGCGGTATGAAAAACTGTTTTTT
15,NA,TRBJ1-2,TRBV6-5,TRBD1,CASSYGTGTNYGYTF,TGTGCCAGCAGTTACGGGACAGGGACTAACTATGGCTACACCTTC
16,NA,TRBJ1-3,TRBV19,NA,CASSIPGSRSGNTIYF,TGTGCCAGTAGTATCCCAGGATCCCGCTCTGGAAACACCATATATTTT
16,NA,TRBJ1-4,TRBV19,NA,CASSMAREATNEKLFF,TGTGCCAGTAGTATGGCACGGGAAGCAACTAATGAAAAACTGTTTTTT
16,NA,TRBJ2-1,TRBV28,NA,CASSLLGQKVWNEQFF,TGTGCCAGCAGTTTATTGGGACAAAAGGTTTGGAATGAGCAGTTCTTC
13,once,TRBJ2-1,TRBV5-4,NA,CASSLGAKLGQFF,TGTGCCAGCAGCTTGGGCGCCAAGCTAGGGCAGTTCTTC
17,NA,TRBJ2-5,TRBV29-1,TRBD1,CSVEGEGQGFFQETQYF,TGCAGCGTTGAAGGGGAGGGACAGGGATTCTTCCAAGAGACCCAGTACTTC
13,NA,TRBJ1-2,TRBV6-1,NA,CATLNWRDYGYTF,TGTGCCACCCTTAATTGGAGGGACTATGGCTACACCTTC
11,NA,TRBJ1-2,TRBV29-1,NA,CSVEVRYGYTF,TGCAGCGTTGAAGTGCGTTATGGCTACACCTTC
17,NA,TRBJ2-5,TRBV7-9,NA,CASSSLRGLGDQETQYF,TGTGCCAGCAGCTCACTCAGGGGATTGGGGGACCAAGAGACCCAGTACTTC
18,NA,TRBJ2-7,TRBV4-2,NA,CASSQDGFGASQALEQYF,TGTGCCAGCAGCCAAGATGGTTTCGGAGCTAGTCAGGCCCTCGAGCAGTACTTC
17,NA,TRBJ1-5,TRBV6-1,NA,CASSEALGLGPNQPQHF,TGTGCCAGCAGTGAAGCGCTTGGGCTAGGACCCAATCAGCCCCAGCATTTT
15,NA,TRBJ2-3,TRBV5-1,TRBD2,CASSPGLAGGRTQYF,TGCGCCAGCAGCCCAGGACTAGCGGGGGGACGTACGCAGTATTTT
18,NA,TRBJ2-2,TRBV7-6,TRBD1,CASSLAARGQALTGELFF,TGTGCCAGCAGCTTAGCGGCTCGGGGACAGGCCCTCACCGGGGAGCTGTTTTTT
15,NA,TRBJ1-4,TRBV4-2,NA,CASSRPGETNEKLFF,TGTGCCAGCAGCCGCCCGGGGGAGACTAATGAAAAACTGTTTTTT
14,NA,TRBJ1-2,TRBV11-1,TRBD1,CASSAGQGALGYTF,TGTGCCAGCAGCGCGGGACAGGGGGCATTAGGCTACACCTTC